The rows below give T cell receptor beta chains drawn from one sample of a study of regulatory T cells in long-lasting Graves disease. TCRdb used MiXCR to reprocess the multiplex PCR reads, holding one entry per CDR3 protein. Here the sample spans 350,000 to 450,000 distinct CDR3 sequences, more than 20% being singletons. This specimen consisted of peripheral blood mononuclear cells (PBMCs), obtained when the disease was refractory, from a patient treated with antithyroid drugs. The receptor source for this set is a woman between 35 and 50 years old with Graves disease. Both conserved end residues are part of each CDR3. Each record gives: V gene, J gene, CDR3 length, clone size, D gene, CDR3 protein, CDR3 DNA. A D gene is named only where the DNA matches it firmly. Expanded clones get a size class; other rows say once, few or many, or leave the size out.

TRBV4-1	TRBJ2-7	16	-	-	CASSQERGSGAYEQYF	TGCGCCAGCAGCCAAGAACGAGGTAGCGGCGCCTACGAGCAGTACTTC
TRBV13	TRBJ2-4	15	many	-	CASSPRDAAKNIQYF	TGTGCCAGCAGCCCCCGGGACGCGGCCAAAAACATTCAGTACTTC
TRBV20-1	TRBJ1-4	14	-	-	CSARDNGGNEKLFF	TGCAGTGCTAGAGATAATGGGGGCAATGAAAAACTGTTTTTT
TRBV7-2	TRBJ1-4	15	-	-	CASSHGGVGWEKLFF	TGTGCCAGCAGCCACGGGGGGGTTGGTTGGGAAAAACTGTTTTTT
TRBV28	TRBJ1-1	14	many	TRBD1	CATLAGQGGTEAFF	TGTGCCACTCTAGCGGGACAGGGGGGGACTGAAGCTTTCTTT
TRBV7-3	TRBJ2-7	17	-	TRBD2	CASSLDRLAQNAYEQYF	TGTGCCAGCAGCTTAGATAGACTAGCCCAAAACGCCTACGAGCAGTACTTC
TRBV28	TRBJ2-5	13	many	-	CASSLTMRETQYF	TGTGCCAGCAGTCTAACCATGAGGGAGACCCAGTACTTC
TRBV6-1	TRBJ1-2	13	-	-	CASSPRTNYGYTF	TGTGCCAGCAGTCCTAGAACTAACTATGGCTACACCTTC
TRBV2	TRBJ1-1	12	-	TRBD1	CASTQGATEAFF	TGTGCCAGCACGCAGGGGGCGACTGAAGCTTTCTTT
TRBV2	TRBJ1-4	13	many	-	CASRESVGEKLFF	TGTGCCAGCAGGGAGAGCGTTGGAGAAAAACTGTTTTTT
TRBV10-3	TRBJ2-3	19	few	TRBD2	CAISEMGALAGGPADTQYF	TGTGCCATCAGTGAGATGGGGGCACTAGCGGGAGGGCCCGCAGATACGCAGTATTTT
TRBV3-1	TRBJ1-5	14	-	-	CASSQRGGNQPQHF	TGTGCCAGCAGCCAAAGAGGGGGCAATCAGCCCCAGCATTTT
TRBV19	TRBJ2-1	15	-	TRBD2	CASSRLAGGWGEQFF	TGTGCCAGTAGTCGACTAGCGGGAGGGTGGGGTGAGCAGTTCTTC
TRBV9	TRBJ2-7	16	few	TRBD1	CASSVALGQGLYEQYF	TGTGCCAGCAGCGTAGCTTTGGGACAGGGATTATACGAGCAGTACTTC
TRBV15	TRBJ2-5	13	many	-	CATSRPTQETQYF	TGTGCCACCAGCAGACCGACACAAGAGACCCAGTACTTC
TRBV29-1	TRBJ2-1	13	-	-	CSVDSGVYNEQFF	TGCAGCGTTGACTCCGGGGTCTACAATGAGCAGTTCTTC
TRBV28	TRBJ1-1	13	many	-	CASSSHSTPVAFF	TGTGCCAGCAGTTCCCATTCAACCCCGGTGGCTTTCTTT
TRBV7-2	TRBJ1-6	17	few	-	CASSELIRGSYNSPLHF	TGTGCCAGCAGCGAACTAATCCGGGGCTCCTATAATTCACCCCTCCACTTT
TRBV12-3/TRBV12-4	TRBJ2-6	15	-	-	CASSPTGKGANVLTF	TGTGCCAGCAGTCCCACAGGGAAAGGGGCCAACGTCCTGACTTTC
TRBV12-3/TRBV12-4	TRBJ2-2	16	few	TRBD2	CASSVRVGGDTGELFF	TGTGCCAGCAGCGTCCGGGTCGGGGGGGACACCGGGGAGCTGTTTTTT
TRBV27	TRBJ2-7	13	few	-	CASSPRQASGQYF	TGTGCCAGCAGTCCTAGACAGGCCTCGGGGCAGTACTTC
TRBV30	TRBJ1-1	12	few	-	CAWTRGYTEAFF	TGTGCCTGGACCCGGGGGTACACTGAAGCTTTCTTT
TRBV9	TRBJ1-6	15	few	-	CASSTWADRNSPLHF	TGTGCCAGCAGCACCTGGGCAGATCGTAATTCACCCCTCCACTTT
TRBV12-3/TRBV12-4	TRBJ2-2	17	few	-	CASSFNGLPENTGELFF	TGTGCCAGCAGTTTCAACGGACTTCCAGAGAACACCGGGGAGCTGTTTTTT
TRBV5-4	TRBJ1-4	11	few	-	CASTFNEKLFF	TGTGCCAGCACCTTCAACGAAAAACTGTTTTTT
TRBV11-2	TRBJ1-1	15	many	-	CASRQPGRGDTEAFF	TGTGCCAGCAGACAACCGGGCCGGGGGGACACTGAAGCTTTCTTT
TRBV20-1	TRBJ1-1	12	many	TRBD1	CSARTGSTEAFF	TGCAGTGCTAGGACAGGGTCCACTGAAGCTTTCTTT
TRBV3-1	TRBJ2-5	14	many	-	CASSQAGAAETQYF	TGTGCCAGCAGCCAGGCAGGGGCGGCAGAGACCCAGTACTTC
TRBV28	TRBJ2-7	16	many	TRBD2	CASSLHLAELTYEQYF	TGTGCCAGCAGTTTACATCTAGCGGAACTCACCTACGAGCAGTACTTC
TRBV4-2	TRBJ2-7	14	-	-	CASSQDVGTYEQYF	TGTGCCAGCAGCCAAGATGTAGGCACCTACGAGCAGTACTTC
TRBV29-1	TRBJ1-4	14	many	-	CSVELVGHNEKLFF	TGCAGCGTTGAACTGGTGGGTCATAATGAAAAACTGTTTTTT
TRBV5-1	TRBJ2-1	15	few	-	CASSLFSGEIDEQFF	TGCGCCAGCAGCTTGTTCTCAGGGGAAATCGATGAGCAGTTCTTC
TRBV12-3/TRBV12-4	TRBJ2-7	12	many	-	CASSFLSREQYF	TGTGCCAGCAGTTTCCTAAGCCGCGAGCAGTACTTC
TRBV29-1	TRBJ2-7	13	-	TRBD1	CSVETGTEYEQYF	TGCAGCGTTGAGACCGGGACAGAATACGAGCAGTACTTC
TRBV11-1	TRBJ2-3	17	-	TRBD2	CASSSRLEREGKDTQYF	TGTGCCAGCAGCTCCCGACTTGAGCGGGAGGGTAAGGATACGCAGTATTTT